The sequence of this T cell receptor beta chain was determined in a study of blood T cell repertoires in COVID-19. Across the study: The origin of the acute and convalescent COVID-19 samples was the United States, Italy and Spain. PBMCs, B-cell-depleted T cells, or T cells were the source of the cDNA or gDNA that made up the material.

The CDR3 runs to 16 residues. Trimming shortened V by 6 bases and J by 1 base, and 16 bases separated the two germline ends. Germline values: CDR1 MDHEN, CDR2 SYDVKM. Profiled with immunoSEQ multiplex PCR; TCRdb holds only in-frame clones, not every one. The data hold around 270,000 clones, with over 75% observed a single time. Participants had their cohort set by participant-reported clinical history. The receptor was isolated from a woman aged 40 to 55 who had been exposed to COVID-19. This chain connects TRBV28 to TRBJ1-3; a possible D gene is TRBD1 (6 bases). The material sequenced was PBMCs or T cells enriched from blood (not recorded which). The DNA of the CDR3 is TGTGCCAGCAGCCCCAGCGGGGGCGCGTCTGGAAACACCATATATTTT. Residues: CASSPSGGASGNTIYF.